The clone carrying this T cell receptor (beta chain) appeared many times. Its antigen remains unidentified. Unique molecular identifiers were used in preparing the TCRbeta library. TCRdb reanalysed the PCR reads using MiXCR and keeps one entry per CDR3 protein. The sample shows over 7,500 distinct CDR3 sequences, more than 11% of them seen only once. The data originate from a study of T-cell reconstitution after alpha-beta-depleted transplantation in children. Broader study findings: Newly generated T cells supplied most T-cell counts and diversity one year post-transplant.

CDR3 size: 13 residues. CDR1 and CDR2 from the germline V gene are DFQATT and SNEGSKA (reference sequence). The ends were cut back, 3 bases at V and 7 bases at J, with 10 bases in the middle. The sequences come from PBMCs, mostly from graft donor cells, collected 60 days after TCRalphabeta/CD19-depleted stem cell transplant. The sequence came from a male patient between 5 and 17 years old who had a stem cell transplant for acute lymphoblastic leukemia, so the T cells may come from the graft donor. The chain couples TRBV20-1 to TRBJ1-6; D ambiguous. The CDR3 DNA follows: TGCAGTGCTAGCCGGGCTCGAAATTCACCCCTCCACTTT. Amino acids: CSASRARNSPLHF.